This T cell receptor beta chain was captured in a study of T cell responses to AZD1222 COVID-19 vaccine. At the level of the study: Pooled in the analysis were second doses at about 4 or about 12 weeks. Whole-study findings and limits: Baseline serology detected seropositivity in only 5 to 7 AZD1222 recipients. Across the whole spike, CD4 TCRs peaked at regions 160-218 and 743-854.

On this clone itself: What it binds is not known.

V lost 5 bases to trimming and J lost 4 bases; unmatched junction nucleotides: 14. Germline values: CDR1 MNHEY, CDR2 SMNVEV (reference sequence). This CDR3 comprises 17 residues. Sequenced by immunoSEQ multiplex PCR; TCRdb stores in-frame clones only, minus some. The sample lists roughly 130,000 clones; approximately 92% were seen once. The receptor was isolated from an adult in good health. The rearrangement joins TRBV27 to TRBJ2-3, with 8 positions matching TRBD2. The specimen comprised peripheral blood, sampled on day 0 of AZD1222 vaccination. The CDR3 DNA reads TGTGCCAGCAGTACCCGGAGGGTAGCGGGACTGGCAGATACGCAGTATTTT. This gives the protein CASSTRRVAGLADTQYF.